The rows below give T cell receptor beta chains drawn from one sample of a study of neurological immune-mediated disorders. TCRdb reprocessed the 5' RACE reads with MiXCR, giving one entry per CDR3 protein. The sample has 71,000 or so distinct CDR3 sequences; approximately 15% are singletons. The sequenced sample consisted of PBMCs. The origin of the receptors is a female donor with HTLV-1-associated myelopathy (HAM/TSP). The CDR3 runs from the conserved cysteine through the conserved F or W. The D gene is left open where the match is weak. Clone size appears in some rows only: once, few, many, or a class for an expanded clone.

CASRPTSGTITDTQYF TGTGCCAGCAGACCAACTAGCGGGACTATCACAGATACGCAGTATTTT many TRBD2 TRBJ2-3 TRBV11-2
CASSPRLATNEKLFF TGTGCCAGCAGTCCCCGACTAGCAACTAATGAAAAACTGTTTTTT many NA TRBJ1-4 TRBV12-3/TRBV12-4
CATSAPGTGSYEQYF TGTGCCACCAGTGCCCCCGGGACAGGGTCCTACGAGCAGTACTTC many TRBD1 TRBJ2-7 TRBV24-1
CASSTTGYNEQFF TGTGCCAGCAGCACGACAGGTTACAATGAGCAGTTCTTC many NA TRBJ2-1 TRBV7-3
CASSQAAAVYTF TGTGCCAGCAGCCAAGCGGCGGCGGTCTACACCTTC NA NA TRBJ1-2 TRBV3-1
CASKFTRVKNIQYF TGTGCCAGCAAATTTACTAGGGTCAAAAACATTCAGTACTTC many NA TRBJ2-4 TRBV28
CSVAPTGGLFYEQYF TGCAGCGTTGCTCCGACAGGGGGCTTGTTCTACGAGCAGTACTTC NA TRBD1 TRBJ2-7 TRBV29-1
CASSLGGGGVHYEQYF TGTGCCAGCAGCTTAGGTGGCGGGGGTGTACACTACGAGCAGTACTTC NA TRBD2 TRBJ2-7 TRBV11-2
CASSGARTGGNTIYF TGTGCCAGCAGTGGGGCCCGGACGGGTGGAAACACCATATATTTT few NA TRBJ1-3 TRBV6-1
CATSEQGYQPQHF TGTGCCACCAGTGAGCAAGGGTATCAGCCCCAGCATTTT many NA TRBJ1-5 TRBV24-1
CASSFEQGFREQYF TGCGCCAGCAGCTTTGAGCAGGGTTTTCGCGAGCAGTACTTC many NA TRBJ2-7 TRBV5-1